Listed below are T cell receptor beta chains from one sample, sequenced in a study of blood T cell repertoires in COVID-19. Clones were sequenced by immunoSEQ multiplex PCR, and TCRdb holds only the in-frame ones, with some missing. The sample holds 140,000 or so clones; about 90% are singletons and the top ten take around 38%. Sequencing was performed on peripheral blood. All receptors come from a man over 45 who had recovered from COVID-19. The CDR3 runs from the conserved cysteine through the conserved F or W. The D gene is left open where the match is weak. A clone size is listed for some rows: how often the clone was seen (once, few, many), or a class if it is expanded.

d_call: TRBD1; j_call: TRBJ1-4; clone_size: few; v_call: TRBV24-1; cdr3_aa: CATSDWWDRGVEKLFF; cdr3_nt: TGTGCCACCAGTGATTGGTGGGACAGGGGAGTTGAAAAACTGTTTTTT
d_call: NA; j_call: TRBJ2-5; clone_size: NA; v_call: TRBV6-5; cdr3_aa: CAARSLETQYF; cdr3_nt: TGTGCCGCCAGATCCTTGGAGACCCAGTACTTC
d_call: TRBD1; j_call: TRBJ2-7; clone_size: NA; v_call: TRBV5-6; cdr3_aa: CASSIRGTGGVYEQYF; cdr3_nt: TGTGCCAGCAGCATAAGAGGGACAGGGGGAGTCTACGAGCAGTACTTC
d_call: TRBD1; j_call: TRBJ2-5; clone_size: NA; v_call: TRBV27; cdr3_aa: CASSLSPTGYQETQYF; cdr3_nt: TGTGCCAGCAGTTTATCCCCGACAGGGTACCAAGAGACCCAGTACTTC
d_call: NA; j_call: TRBJ2-3; clone_size: NA; v_call: TRBV7-2; cdr3_aa: CASSLGTSTDTQYF; cdr3_nt: TGTGCCAGCAGCTTAGGAACTAGCACAGATACGCAGTATTTT
d_call: NA; j_call: TRBJ1-1; clone_size: NA; v_call: TRBV3-1/TRBV3-2; cdr3_aa: CASSHPGGGEFGTEAFF; cdr3_nt: TGTGCCAGCAGCCATCCAGGAGGGGGGGAATTTGGGACTGAAGCTTTCTTT
d_call: TRBD2; j_call: TRBJ2-7; clone_size: once; v_call: TRBV7-2; cdr3_aa: CASSSNAGLAYGEQYF; cdr3_nt: TGTGCCAGCAGCTCGAACGCCGGACTAGCGTACGGGGAGCAGTACTTC
d_call: NA; j_call: TRBJ1-2; clone_size: NA; v_call: TRBV6-2/TRBV6-3; cdr3_aa: CASSYGTRINYGYTF; cdr3_nt: TGTGCCAGCAGTTACGGGACAAGGATTAACTATGGCTACACCTTC
d_call: TRBD1; j_call: TRBJ2-1; clone_size: NA; v_call: TRBV11-2; cdr3_aa: CASSTHGTDAYNEQFF; cdr3_nt: TGTGCCAGCAGCACACACGGGACAGACGCCTACAATGAGCAGTTCTTC
d_call: TRBD1; j_call: TRBJ1-5; clone_size: NA; v_call: TRBV27; cdr3_aa: CASSFGQGTCLGDQPQHF; cdr3_nt: TGTGCCAGCAGTTTCGGACAGGGTACATGCCTGGGGGATCAGCCCCAGCATTTT
d_call: TRBD1; j_call: TRBJ1-4; clone_size: NA; v_call: TRBV4-2; cdr3_aa: CASSQEARLRGANEKLFF; cdr3_nt: TGTGCCAGCAGCCAAGAGGCCCGGCTCAGGGGGGCTAATGAAAAACTGTTTTTT
d_call: TRBD1; j_call: TRBJ1-2; clone_size: NA; v_call: TRBV5-4; cdr3_aa: CASSSGTGYYGYTF; cdr3_nt: TGTGCCAGCAGCTCCGGGACAGGGTACTATGGCTACACCTTC
d_call: TRBD1; j_call: TRBJ1-5; clone_size: NA; v_call: TRBV6-1; cdr3_aa: CASSDGQGQPQHF; cdr3_nt: TGTGCCAGCAGTGACGGACAGGGTCAGCCCCAGCATTTT
d_call: TRBD2; j_call: TRBJ2-3; clone_size: NA; v_call: TRBV7-6; cdr3_aa: CASSKPGTSGLDTQYF; cdr3_nt: TGTGCCAGCAGCAAACCCGGGACTAGCGGTTTGGATACGCAGTATTTT
d_call: NA; j_call: TRBJ2-3; clone_size: NA; v_call: TRBV6-4; cdr3_aa: CASSPGLASTDTQYF; cdr3_nt: TGTGCCAGCAGTCCAGGCCTGGCTAGCACAGATACGCAGTATTTT
d_call: NA; j_call: TRBJ2-7; clone_size: NA; v_call: TRBV20-1; cdr3_aa: CSARRGGEQYF; cdr3_nt: TGCAGTGCTAGAAGAGGGGGCGAGCAGTACTTC
d_call: NA; j_call: TRBJ1-6; clone_size: NA; v_call: TRBV7-8; cdr3_aa: CASSKRGYENSPLHF; cdr3_nt: TGTGCCAGCAGCAAACGGGGGTATGAGAATTCACCCCTCCACTTT
d_call: TRBD2; j_call: TRBJ2-7; clone_size: NA; v_call: TRBV11-2; cdr3_aa: CASSLILSGAPYEQYF; cdr3_nt: TGTGCCAGCAGTCTTATATTGAGCGGGGCGCCCTACGAGCAGTACTTC
d_call: NA; j_call: TRBJ2-2; clone_size: NA; v_call: TRBV20-1; cdr3_aa: CSASLTGAGELFF; cdr3_nt: TGCAGTGCTAGTTTAACGGGTGCCGGGGAGCTGTTTTTT
d_call: TRBD2; j_call: TRBJ2-5; clone_size: NA; v_call: TRBV2; cdr3_aa: CASRLPSGGASETQYF; cdr3_nt: TGTGCCAGCAGACTGCCAAGCGGGGGGGCATCAGAGACCCAGTACTTC
d_call: NA; j_call: TRBJ2-7; clone_size: NA; v_call: TRBV6-2/TRBV6-3; cdr3_aa: CASSYFLAQPYEQYF; cdr3_nt: TGTGCCAGCAGTTACTTCTTAGCCCAGCCCTACGAGCAGTACTTC
d_call: TRBD1; j_call: TRBJ1-4; clone_size: NA; v_call: TRBV2; cdr3_aa: CASNNPGQLNEKLFF; cdr3_nt: TGTGCCAGCAACAATCCGGGACAGTTGAATGAAAAACTGTTTTTT
d_call: TRBD1; j_call: TRBJ1-1; clone_size: NA; v_call: TRBV7-8; cdr3_aa: CASSPDRDTEAFF; cdr3_nt: TGTGCCAGCAGTCCGGACAGGGACACTGAAGCTTTCTTT
d_call: TRBD1; j_call: TRBJ1-4; clone_size: few; v_call: TRBV19; cdr3_aa: CASSGMGQGGEKLFF; cdr3_nt: TGTGCCAGTAGTGGTATGGGACAGGGCGGTGAAAAACTGTTTTTT
d_call: NA; j_call: TRBJ1-1; clone_size: NA; v_call: TRBV2; cdr3_aa: CASSPTGRNTEAFF; cdr3_nt: TGTGCCAGCAGTCCAACAGGGCGGAACACTGAAGCTTTCTTT
d_call: NA; j_call: TRBJ2-1; clone_size: NA; v_call: TRBV6-1; cdr3_aa: CASSDRGSSYNEQFF; cdr3_nt: TGTGCCAGCAGTGACAGGGGAAGCTCCTACAATGAGCAGTTCTTC
d_call: NA; j_call: TRBJ1-5; clone_size: few; v_call: TRBV27; cdr3_aa: CASSLSIIPQGNQPQHF; cdr3_nt: TGTGCCAGCAGTTTATCGATCATCCCACAGGGCAATCAGCCCCAGCATTTT
d_call: NA; j_call: TRBJ1-5; clone_size: NA; v_call: TRBV5-1; cdr3_aa: CASSLGQNQPQHF; cdr3_nt: TGCGCCAGCAGCTTGGGACAGAATCAGCCCCAGCATTTT
d_call: NA; j_call: TRBJ1-5; clone_size: NA; v_call: TRBV9; cdr3_aa: CASSVEGGSDQPQHF; cdr3_nt: TGTGCCAGCAGCGTAGAAGGAGGGTCCGATCAGCCCCAGCATTTT
d_call: TRBD2; j_call: TRBJ2-5; clone_size: once; v_call: TRBV27; cdr3_aa: CASSLRAYGGGLGETQYF; cdr3_nt: TGTGCCAGCAGTTTACGGGCCTACGGGGGGGGCCTGGGGGAGACCCAGTACTTC
d_call: TRBD2; j_call: TRBJ2-3; clone_size: NA; v_call: TRBV7-6; cdr3_aa: CASSPTGTSGGSSTDTQYF; cdr3_nt: TGTGCCAGCAGTCCAACCGGGACTAGCGGGGGATCTAGCACAGATACGCAGTATTTT
d_call: NA; j_call: TRBJ1-1; clone_size: NA; v_call: TRBV7-8; cdr3_aa: CASSLAPRTEAFF; cdr3_nt: TGTGCCAGCAGCTTAGCGCCGAGGACTGAAGCTTTCTTT